Below, 10 T cell receptor beta chains from the same sample are listed, as sequenced in a study of human T cells and chemical hapten exposure. TCRdb re-called the RACE reads with MiXCR, one entry per CDR3 protein. The sample includes 40,000 to 65,000 distinct CDR3 sequences, roughly 9.6% of them seen just once. The time point denotes: patch test 1, 2 weeks after DPC sensitization. Regarding treatment: therapeutic diphenylcyclopropenone sensitization with weekly scalp DPC. The template was total RNA from unfractionated whole blood. The sample in question was whole blood, obtained in connection with sensitization to the hapten diphenylcyclopropenone (DPC). These receptors all stem from a woman aged 40 to 55 with alopecia areata. Some clones in this sample may be carry-over from other donors' samples.

This clonotype showed up many times. V is TRBV5-8 and J is TRBJ2-3; 8 positions match TRBD1. CDR3 length equals 12 residues. Germline V gene sequence: CDR1 SGHTS, CDR2 YDEGEE. The ends lost 4 bases at V and 13 bases at J; junction bases unmatched: 8. CDR3 sequence reads: CASSRDRPKEYF. DNA for the CDR3: TGTGCCAGCAGCCGGGACAGGCCCAAGGAGTATTTT.

This clonotype was counted at least ten times. The V gene is TRBV5-4, the J gene TRBJ2-7; possibly TRBD2 for D (5 bases). Between the trimmed V and J ends, which lost 0 bases and 5 bases, there was a span of 18 bases. The CDR3 has 16 residues. CDR1 and CDR2 from the germline V gene are SGHNT and YYREEE (reference sequence). The CDR3 reads CASSLGNGAERDEQYF. CDR3 sequence (DNA): TGTGCCAGCAGCTTGGGCAACGGAGCGGAGAGGGACGAGCAGTACTTC.

This clonotype appeared a few times. This chain connects TRBV6-2 or TRBV6-3 to TRBJ1-1; D is uncertain. CDR3 length: 13 residues. Germline V gene sequence: CDR1 MNHEY, CDR2 SVGEGT. The V gene lost 0 bases and the J gene lost 1 base, with 3 bases spanning the gap. As DNA, the CDR3 is TGTGCCAGCAGTTACTCTTGGAACACTGAAGCTTTCTTT. Amino acids: CASSYSWNTEAFF.

In this sample, this clonotype turned up many times. The rearrangement uses TRBV10-2 and TRBJ2-7, with 12 bases identical to TRBD1. Trimming removed 7 bases from V and 5 bases from J; junction bases left unmatched: 9. Germline CDR1 reads WSHSY; CDR2 reads SAAADI. This CDR3 is 15 amino acids long. CDR3 loop: CASNLPGQGANEQYF. CDR3 coding DNA: TGCGCCAGCAACCTACCGGGACAGGGGGCCAACGAGCAGTACTTC.

The chain recombines TRBV28 with TRBJ2-1; 9 nucleotides agree with TRBD1. The V and J ends lost 6 bases and 9 bases, in that order; junction bases with no gene match: 9. The CDR3 sequence is 14 residues long. Germline V CDR1 and CDR2: MDHEN, SYDVKM. CDR3 loop: CASSGTGPGVEQFF. CDR3 DNA: TGTGCCAGCAGCGGGACAGGGCCGGGTGTTGAGCAGTTCTTC.

The chain joins TRBV28 to TRBJ2-7; D could derive from TRBD1 or TRBD2 (5 bases each). Germline V gene sequence: CDR1 MDHEN, CDR2 SYDVKM. V was trimmed by 4 bases and J by 4 bases, leaving 20 bases between them. The CDR3 sequence is 16 residues long. In nucleotides, the CDR3 is TGTGCCAGCAGTTCTCTCCCGGGACCTAGAGGGTACGAGCAGTACTTC. This translates into CASSSLPGPRGYEQYF.

The DNA for the CDR3 is TGTGCCAGCAGCCAAGACCTGAGCACAGATACGCAGTATTTT. Translating it yields CASSQDLSTDTQYF. J is TRBJ2-3 and V is TRBV3-2. TRBV3-2 is a listed pseudogene. The CDR3 is 14 amino acids.

This clonotype was seen only a few times. The CDR3 is CASSLEGRKTEQYF. Here the CDR3 DNA reads TGCGCCAGCAGCTTGGAGGGGCGGAAAACCGAGCAGTACTTC. This chain connects TRBV5-1 to TRBJ2-7, with D possibly being TRBD1 (5 bases). CDR1 SGHRS and CDR2 YFSETQ come from the germline V gene. The CDR3 length is 14 residues. The V gene lost 0 bases and the J gene lost 6 bases, with 13 bases spanning the gap.

The V and J genes are TRBV10-1 and TRBJ2-3, with TRBD2 matching 10 bases. The CDR3 runs 16 residues. CDR1 is WNHNN, CDR2 SYGVQD, per germline (reference sequence). The V and J ends lost 5 bases and 2 bases, in that order; junction bases with no gene match: 7. CDR3 sequence: CASSRLAGVLTDTQYF. The CDR3 region has the DNA TGCGCCAGCAGTCGCCTAGCGGGGGTACTCACAGATACGCAGTATTTT.

This chain links TRBV24-1 with TRBJ2-3; 9 bases are a match to TRBD2. CDR3 size: 19 residues. The germline CDR1 and CDR2 sequences are KGHDR and SFDVKD. V dropped 4 bases and J dropped 0; count of bases not matched to a gene: 13. CDR3 sequence reads: CATSDPDPSSGVSTDTQYF. CDR3 DNA sequence: TGTGCCACCAGTGACCCCGATCCCTCTAGCGGGGTTAGCACAGATACGCAGTATTTT.